This T cell receptor beta chain was identified in a study of cytomegalovirus exposure and HLA in healthy donors. Study-wide background: Genetic ancestry analysis placed around four fifths of the 400 or so donors that were genotyped in the Caucasian-associated cluster.

Though nominally healthy at sampling, donors likely had unrecorded immune exposures. This PCR relied on a set of 60 Vbeta primers and 13 Jbeta primers. The protocol was immunoSEQ multiplex PCR, while the TCRdb copy is restricted to in-frame clones and leaves out a portion. The sample lists around 150,000 clones, approximately 71% occurring once. The CDR3 has 15 amino acids. Germline CDR1 PRHDT, CDR2 FYEKMQ (reference sequence). J gave up 1 base and V 4 bases, and 4 bases lay outside the gene matches. Details on this clone: As yet, its antigen is unknown.

General study findings and limits: An Asian-associated ancestry cluster reportedly showed fewer N-insertions than the approximately 620-donor mean in a later analysis. Later analysis identified a missense DCLRE1C variant that was linked to TCR beta V- and J-gene trimming.

The J gene is TRBJ2-3, the V gene TRBV13, with TRBD2 matching over 8 bases. The receptor was isolated from a man aged 25-45 years in good health and CMV-seronegative. The specimen was PBMCs. The CDR3 DNA follows: TGTGCCAGCAGCTCTCCGGGAGGGCGCACAGATACGCAGTATTTT. Protein sequence: CASSSPGGRTDTQYF. The full variable domain, with the rest looked up from reference TRBV13 and TRBJ2-3, is AAGVIQSPRHLIKEKRETATLKCYPIPRHDTVYWYQQGPGQDPQFLISFYEKMQSDKGSIPDRFSAQQFSDYHSELNMSSLELGDSALYFCASSSPGGRTDTQYFGPGTRLTVL.